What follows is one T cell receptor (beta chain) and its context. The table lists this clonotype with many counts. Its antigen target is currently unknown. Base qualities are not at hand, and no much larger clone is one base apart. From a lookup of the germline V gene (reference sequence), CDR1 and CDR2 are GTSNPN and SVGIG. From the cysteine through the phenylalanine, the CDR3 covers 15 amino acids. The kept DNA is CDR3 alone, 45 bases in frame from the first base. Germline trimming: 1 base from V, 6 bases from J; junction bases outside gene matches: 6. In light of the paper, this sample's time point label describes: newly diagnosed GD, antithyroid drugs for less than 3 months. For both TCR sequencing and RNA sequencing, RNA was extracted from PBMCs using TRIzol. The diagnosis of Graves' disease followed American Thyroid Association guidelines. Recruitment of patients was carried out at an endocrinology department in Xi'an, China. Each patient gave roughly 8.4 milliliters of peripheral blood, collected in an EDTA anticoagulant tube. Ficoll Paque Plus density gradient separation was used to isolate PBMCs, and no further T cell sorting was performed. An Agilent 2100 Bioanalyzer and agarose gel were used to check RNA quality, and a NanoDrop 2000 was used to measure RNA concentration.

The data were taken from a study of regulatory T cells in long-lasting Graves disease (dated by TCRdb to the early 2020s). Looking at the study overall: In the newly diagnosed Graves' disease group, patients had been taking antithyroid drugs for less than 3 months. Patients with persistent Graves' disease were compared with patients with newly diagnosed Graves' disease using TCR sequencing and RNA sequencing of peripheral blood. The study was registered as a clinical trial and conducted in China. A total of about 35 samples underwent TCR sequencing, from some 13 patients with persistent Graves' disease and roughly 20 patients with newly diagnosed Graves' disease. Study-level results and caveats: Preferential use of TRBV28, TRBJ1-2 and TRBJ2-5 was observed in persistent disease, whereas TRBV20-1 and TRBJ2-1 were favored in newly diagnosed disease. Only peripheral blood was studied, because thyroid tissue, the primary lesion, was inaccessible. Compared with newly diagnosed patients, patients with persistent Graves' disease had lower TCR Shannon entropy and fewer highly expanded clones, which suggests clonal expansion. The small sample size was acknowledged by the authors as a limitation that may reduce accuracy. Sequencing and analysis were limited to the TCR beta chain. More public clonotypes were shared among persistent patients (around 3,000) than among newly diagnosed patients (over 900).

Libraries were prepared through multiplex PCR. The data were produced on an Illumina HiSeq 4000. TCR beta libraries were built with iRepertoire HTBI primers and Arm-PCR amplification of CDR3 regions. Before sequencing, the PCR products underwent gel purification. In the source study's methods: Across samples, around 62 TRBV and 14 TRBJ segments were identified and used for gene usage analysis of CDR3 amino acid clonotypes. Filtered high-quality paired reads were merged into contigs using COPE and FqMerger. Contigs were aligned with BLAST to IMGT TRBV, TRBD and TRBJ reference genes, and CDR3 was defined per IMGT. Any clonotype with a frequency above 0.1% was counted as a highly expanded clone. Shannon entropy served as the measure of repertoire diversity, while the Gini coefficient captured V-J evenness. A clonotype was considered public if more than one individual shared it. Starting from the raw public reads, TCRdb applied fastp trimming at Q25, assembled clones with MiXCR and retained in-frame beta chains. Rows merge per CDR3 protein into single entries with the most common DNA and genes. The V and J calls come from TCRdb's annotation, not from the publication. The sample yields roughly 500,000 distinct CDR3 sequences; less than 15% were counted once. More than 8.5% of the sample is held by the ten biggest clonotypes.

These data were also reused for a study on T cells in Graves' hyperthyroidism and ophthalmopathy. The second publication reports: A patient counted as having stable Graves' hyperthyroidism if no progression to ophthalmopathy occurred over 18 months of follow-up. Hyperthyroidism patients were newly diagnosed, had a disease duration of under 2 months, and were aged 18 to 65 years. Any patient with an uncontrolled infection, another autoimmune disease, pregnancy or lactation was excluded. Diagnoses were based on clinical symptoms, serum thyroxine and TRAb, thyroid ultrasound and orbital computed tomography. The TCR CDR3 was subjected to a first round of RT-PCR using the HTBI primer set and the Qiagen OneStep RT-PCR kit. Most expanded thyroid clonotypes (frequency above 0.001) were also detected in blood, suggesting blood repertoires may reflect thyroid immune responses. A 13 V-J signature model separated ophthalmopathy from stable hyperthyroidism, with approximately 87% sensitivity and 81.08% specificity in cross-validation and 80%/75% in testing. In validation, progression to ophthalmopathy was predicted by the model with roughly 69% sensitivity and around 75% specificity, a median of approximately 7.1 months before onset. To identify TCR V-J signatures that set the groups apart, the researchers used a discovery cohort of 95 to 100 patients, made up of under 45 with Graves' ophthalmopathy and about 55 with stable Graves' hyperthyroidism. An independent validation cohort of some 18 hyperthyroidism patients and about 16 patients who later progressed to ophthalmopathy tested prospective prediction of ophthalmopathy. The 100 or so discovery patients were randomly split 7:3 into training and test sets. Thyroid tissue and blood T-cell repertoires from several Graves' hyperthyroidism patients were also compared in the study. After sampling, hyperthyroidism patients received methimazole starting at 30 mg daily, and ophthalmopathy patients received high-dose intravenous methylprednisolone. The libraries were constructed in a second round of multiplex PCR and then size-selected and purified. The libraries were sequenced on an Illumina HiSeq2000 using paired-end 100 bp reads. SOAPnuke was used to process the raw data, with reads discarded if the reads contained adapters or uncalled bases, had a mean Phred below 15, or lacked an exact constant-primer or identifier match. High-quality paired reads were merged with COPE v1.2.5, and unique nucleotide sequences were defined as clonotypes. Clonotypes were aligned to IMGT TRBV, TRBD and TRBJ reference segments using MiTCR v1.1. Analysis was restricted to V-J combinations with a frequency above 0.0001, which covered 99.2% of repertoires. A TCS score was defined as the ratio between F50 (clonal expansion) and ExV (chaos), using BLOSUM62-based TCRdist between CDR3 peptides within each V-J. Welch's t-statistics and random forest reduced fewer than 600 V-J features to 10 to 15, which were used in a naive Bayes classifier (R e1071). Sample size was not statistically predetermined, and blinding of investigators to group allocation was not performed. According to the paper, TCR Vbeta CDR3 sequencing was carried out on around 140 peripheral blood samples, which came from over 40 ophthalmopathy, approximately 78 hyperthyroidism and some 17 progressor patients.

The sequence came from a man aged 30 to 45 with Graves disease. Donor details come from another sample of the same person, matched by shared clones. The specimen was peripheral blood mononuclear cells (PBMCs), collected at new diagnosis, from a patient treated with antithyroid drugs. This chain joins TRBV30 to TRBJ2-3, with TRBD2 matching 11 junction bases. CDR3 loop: CAWSEASGRTDTQYF. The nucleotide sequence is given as TGTGCCTGGAGTGAGGCTAGCGGGAGGACGGATACGCAGTATTTT.